Sequencing of this TCR beta chain was carried out in a study of T cells in Graves' hyperthyroidism and ophthalmopathy. The CDR3 covers 11 residues. Germline CDR1 is SQVTM and CDR2 is ANQGSEA. Trimming removed 4 bases from V and 6 bases from J, with 7 bases in between. The source material, RNA transcripts, was used to amplify TCR beta CDR3 regions. Using the HTBI primer set, a first-round RT-PCR was run on the TCR CDR3. TCRdb reanalysed the multiplex PCR reads using MiXCR and keeps one entry per CDR3 protein. Here the sample spans about 640,000 distinct CDR3 sequences, around 20% being singletons. The TCR was taken from a man aged 30-40 years with Graves' ophthalmopathy. The chain uses TRBV29-1 and TRBJ2-4; D possibly corresponds to TRBD1 (5 bases). The sample comprised blood. Written as DNA, the CDR3 is TGCAGCGTTGTAAGGGGAAACATTCAGTACTTC. Protein sequence: CSVVRGNIQYF.